Following are 23 T cell receptor beta chains from one sample sequenced in a study of CD8+ T cells in alopecia areata. The sequencing template was cDNA reverse transcribed from extracted RNA. Profiled with immunoSEQ multiplex PCR; TCRdb holds only in-frame clones, not every one. This table holds about 150,000 clones, around 58% found once. Sample: CD4+ T cells sorted from blood, taken at week 0. The receptors stem from a human donor with alopecia areata.

The chain links TRBV29-1 to TRBJ1-2, with D maybe TRBD1 (6 bases). Germline CDR1 SQVTM, CDR2 ANQGSEA. This CDR3 is built from 12 residues. Trimming cost V 7 bases and J 5 bases, with 14 bases left between them. CDR3: CSGLGARYGYTF. The CDR3 DNA sequence: TGCAGCGGGCTGGGGGCGAGGTATGGCTACACCTTC.

This chain joins TRBV29-1 and TRBJ1-2; perhaps TRBD1 as D (5 bases). V lost 3 bases, J lost 5 bases, and 13 bases lay in between. Germline V CDR1 and CDR2: SQVTM, ANQGSEA. The CDR3 is 13 residues long. The CDR3 here is CSVDRRGGYGYTF. The CDR3 nucleotides read TGCAGCGTTGACCGACGTGGGGGATATGGCTACACCTTC.

This clone was counted a few times. This chain joins TRBV29-1 and TRBJ2-2; TRBD1 matches at 8 bases. The V gene's germline CDR1 is SQVTM and CDR2 ANQGSEA. V lost 6 bases and J lost 6; bases outside the gene matches: 6. This CDR3 contains 13 residues. CDR3 protein: CSVNLQGAGELFF. The CDR3 DNA sequence: TGCAGCGTGAACCTACAGGGGGCCGGGGAGCTGTTTTTT.

The chain joins TRBV19 to TRBJ1-5, with D possibly matching TRBD1 (5 bases). V dropped 7 bases and J dropped 0 bases, with 16 bases sitting between them. The CDR3 sequence is 16 residues long. Per germline, CDR1 LNHDA and CDR2 SQIVND (reference sequence). The CDR3 protein is CASTGRSGSSNQPQHF. DNA of the CDR3: TGTGCCAGTACAGGGAGGTCCGGCTCTAGCAATCAGCCCCAGCATTTT.

The chain uses TRBV5-4 and TRBJ2-1, with D possibly TRBD1 on 6 matching bases. V was clipped by 4 bases and J by 6 bases, with 11 bases between them. Germline assignment: CDR1 SGHNT and CDR2 YYREEE (reference sequence). The CDR3 sequence is 13 residues long. DNA of the CDR3: TGTGCCAGCAGCGTGGACAGAATCAATGAGCAGTTCTTC. As protein: CASSVDRINEQFF.

This clone was picked up a small number of times. Other nucleotide sequences from this sample produce the same CDR3. The chain employs TRBV29-1 and TRBJ1-2; TRBD1 matches at 7 bases. This CDR3 contains 12 residues. The germline CDR1 and CDR2 sequences are SQVTM and ANQGSEA. V was clipped by 6 bases and J by 2 bases; unmatched bases: 3. This CDR3 reads CSVSGQNYGYTF. The CDR3 DNA reads TGCAGCGTCTCGGGACAGAACTATGGCTACACCTTC.

There are a few counts of this clone. V and J are TRBV6-5 and TRBJ2-4; D is tentatively TRBD1 or TRBD2 (6 bases each). V was cut by 6 bases and J by 4 bases, with 10 bases left in between. Germline V gene sequence: CDR1 MNHEY, CDR2 SVGAGI. This CDR3 is 13 amino acids long. CDR3 sequence (DNA): TGTGCCAGCAGGGGGGGCCTTAAAAACATTCAGTACTTC. It specifies CASRGGLKNIQYF.

This clone was seen more than once but under ten times. The rearrangement uses TRBV4-1 and TRBJ2-5, with D unclear. Germline V gene data show CDR1 as MGHRA and CDR2 as YSYEKL. The V gene lost 2 bases and the J gene lost 4 bases, with 5 bases spanning the gap. CDR3 size: 12 residues. The CDR3 loop reads CASSQPRETQYF. In DNA form, the CDR3 reads TGCGCCAGCAGCCAACCTAGAGAGACCCAGTACTTC.

This clone was observed a few times. V gene TRBV4-2 combines with J gene TRBJ2-1, with 11 nucleotides matching TRBD2. The germline gives CDR1 LGHNA, CDR2 YNFKEQ. J lost 6 bases, V lost 1 base, and 5 bases had no gene match. The CDR3 has 16 residues. CDR3 DNA sequence: TGTGCCAGCAGCCAAGCTTTAGCGGGGGGGCTCAATGAGCAGTTCTTC. The encoded protein is CASSQALAGGLNEQFF.

There are a few counts of this clone. The chain joins TRBV29-1 to TRBJ2-5, with D unresolved. This CDR3 spans 12 amino acids. Germline V gene lookup returns CDR1 SQVTM and CDR2 ANQGSEA. This chain's CDR3 is CSADGPGETQYF. For the CDR3, the DNA is TGCAGTGCTGACGGGCCCGGTGAGACCCAGTACTTC.

This clone showed up just a few times. The gene calls are TRBV9 and TRBJ2-1, with a possible D match to TRBD2 (7 bases). V was pared by 0 bases and J by 2 bases, with 12 bases between. This CDR3 is built from 16 residues. CDR1 SGDLS and CDR2 YYNGEE come from the germline V gene. DNA of the CDR3: TGTGCCAGCAGCGTAGGGGGCGGGGGCACCTACAATGAGCAGTTCTTC. Translation gives CASSVGGGGTYNEQFF.

The chain joins TRBV7-2 to TRBJ1-2; TRBD1 agrees at 7 bases. The V gene's germline CDR1 is SGHTA and CDR2 FQGNSA. The CDR3 has 14 residues. J gave up 2 bases and V 7 bases, and 7 bases lay outside the gene matches. CDR3 region: CASTRQGENYGYTF. In nucleotides, the CDR3 is TGTGCCAGCACCCGCCAGGGGGAGAACTATGGCTACACCTTC.

This clone came up a few times. The genes are TRBV6-6 and TRBJ2-1; D may be TRBD2 (5 bases). V was trimmed by 2 bases and J by 7 bases, leaving 12 bases between them. The CDR3 extends over 14 amino acids. Germline CDR1 and CDR2: MNHNY and SVGAGI (reference sequence). The chain's CDR3 is CASSYRTGPNEQFF. CDR3 nucleotide sequence: TGTGCCAGCAGTTACCGGACTGGGCCTAATGAGCAGTTCTTC.

This clone was detected only a few times. The chain uses TRBV7-8 and TRBJ1-6; D is uncertain. CDR1 and CDR2 from the germline V gene are SGHVS and FQNEAQ. This CDR3 comprises 15 residues. V lost 3 bases to trimming and J lost 0 bases, with 6 bases between them. DNA of the CDR3: TGTGCCAGCAGCTTGCGGTACTCCTATAATTCACCCCTCCACTTT. It encodes CASSLRYSYNSPLHF.

The chain combines TRBV7-2 with TRBJ2-5; 9 bases match TRBD2. The CDR3 totals 14 residues. Germline loops: CDR1 SGHTA, CDR2 FQGNSA. Losses at the gene ends were 4 bases for V and 4 bases for J; bases not matched to a gene: 4. CDR3 sequence reads: CASSSGTSRETQYF. The CDR3 DNA is TGTGCCAGCAGCTCAGGGACTAGCAGAGAGACCCAGTACTTC.

Only a few counts were recorded for this clone. This CDR3 reads CASSSRGGRGYTDTQYF. The CDR3 coding sequence is TGTGCCAGCAGCTCAAGGGGAGGGCGGGGGTACACAGATACGCAGTATTTT. The V and J genes are TRBV7-2 and TRBJ2-3; 7 bases line up with TRBD2. Germline values: CDR1 SGHTA, CDR2 FQGNSA. The ends lost 4 bases at V and 2 bases at J; junction bases unmatched: 12. The CDR3 totals 17 residues.

The CDR3 sequence: CSIWTYETQYF. CDR3 nucleotide sequence: TGCAGCATCTGGACTTATGAGACCCAGTACTTC. The V gene is TRBV29-1, the J gene TRBJ2-5, with a possible D match to TRBD2 (5 bases). Between the trimmed V and J ends, which lost 8 bases and 5 bases, there was a span of 12 bases. The germline V gene encodes CDR1 SQVTM and CDR2 ANQGSEA. There are 11 residues in the CDR3. The variable domain in full, completed from reference TRBV29-1 and TRBJ2-5, reads SAVISQKPSRDICQRGTSLTIQCQVDSQVTMMFWYRQQPGQSLTLIATANQGSEATYESGFVIDKFPISRPNLTFSTLTVSNMSPEDSSIYLCSIWTYETQYFGPGTRLLVL.

The table lists this clone with a count of one. This rearrangement joins TRBV4-1 to TRBJ1-1, with D uncertain. Trimming shortened V by 0 bases and J by 1 base, and 15 bases separated the two germline ends. The CDR3 length is 17 residues. Per the germline V gene, CDR1 is MGHRA and CDR2 is YSYEKL. CDR3 sequence: CASSQDNGFDSNTEAFF. The CDR3 DNA reads as TGCGCCAGCAGCCAAGATAACGGGTTCGACTCGAACACTGAAGCTTTCTTT.

This clone occurred a few times. The J gene is TRBJ2-5, the V gene TRBV29-1; D is undetermined. Germline-derived CDR1 and CDR2 are SQVTM and ANQGSEA. Trimming took 4 bases from V and 5 from J, leaving 17 bases between them. The CDR3 consists of 14 residues. The CDR3 reads CSVGMDLLGETQYF. The DNA for the CDR3 is TGCAGCGTTGGGATGGACCTCTTGGGGGAGACCCAGTACTTC.

This clone was counted only a few times. The chain recombines TRBV23-1 with TRBJ2-1; TRBD2 agrees at 12 bases. Being an ORF, TRBV23-1 has a function that is uncertain. The CDR3 totals 17 residues. V gave up 3 bases and J gave up 6 bases; unmatched junction bases: 9. CDR3 in DNA: TGCGCCAGCAGTCATAGGACTAGCGGGACACCCGGCAATGAGCAGTTCTTC. It encodes CASSHRTSGTPGNEQFF.

This clone appeared a single time. The genes are TRBV7-2 and TRBJ2-5; TRBD1 or TRBD2 may be the D gene (5 bases each). This CDR3 is built from 15 residues. The V and J ends lost 5 bases and 2 bases respectively, with 15 bases between them. Looked up from germline, CDR1 is SGHTA and CDR2 is FQGNSA. This CDR3 reads CASSKALEGQETQYF. The DNA for the CDR3 is TGTGCCAGCAGCAAGGCCCTAGAGGGGCAAGAGACCCAGTACTTC.

V usage is TRBV6-6 and J usage is TRBJ1-1, with D maybe TRBD1 (6 bases). With 6 bases removed from V and 7 bases from J, the gap between germline ends came to 12 bases. CDR1 MNHNY and CDR2 SVGAGI come from the germline V gene (reference sequence). The length of the CDR3 is 12 residues. The CDR3 DNA reads TGTGCCAGCAGCCTCAGGGGACGTGAAGCTTTCTTT. Translating it yields CASSLRGREAFF.

The V and J genes are TRBV2 and TRBJ2-3; perhaps TRBD1 as D (6 bases). The V gene lost 8 bases and the J gene lost 2 bases, with 8 bases spanning the gap. Germline-derived CDR1 and CDR2 are SNHLY and FYNNEI. This CDR3 comprises 12 residues. The CDR3 DNA reads as TGTGCCAGCGGGGGCTTCACAGATACGCAGTATTTT. Protein sequence: CASGGFTDTQYF.